The T cell receptor beta chain described here comes from a study of beta chain features in type 1 diabetes. Every bit of the isolated RNA underwent reverse transcription, so sequencing read expressed TCRB transcripts. Profiling relied on immunoSEQ multiplex PCR, and the TCRdb table lists in-frame clones only, not all of them. The sample holds just over 600,000 clones, around a sixth seen once. The germline V and J ends were trimmed by 6 bases and 7 bases, with 14 bases remaining between them. Germline V gene data show CDR1 as SGHNT and CDR2 as YYREEE (reference sequence). The CDR3 sequence is 13 residues long. This clone was picked up a small number of times.

This clonotype was sampled from a man younger than 30 in good health. The chain combines TRBV5-4 with TRBJ1-5; D call uncertain. Source material: naive CD4+ T cells from blood. The CDR3 loop reads CASTADFGQPQHF. Here the CDR3 DNA reads TGTGCCAGCACCGCGGACTTCGGGCAGCCCCAGCATTTT.